This T cell receptor beta chain is drawn from a study of cytomegalovirus exposure and HLA in healthy donors. J lost 3 bases, V lost 5 bases, and 1 base had no gene match. The germline V gene encodes CDR1 MNHNS and CDR2 SASEGT. This CDR3 has 14 residues. General study findings and limits: The authors reported that TCR beta sequences could predict HLA-A and HLA-B alleles. These predictions were accurate for most subjects in the first cohort.

As for this clone: As yet, its antigen is unknown.

A multiplex PCR was run with 60 Vbeta primers and 13 Jbeta primers. The repertoire was sequenced with immunoSEQ multiplex PCR; TCRdb's copy has only in-frame clones and lacks some. The sample carries roughly 150,000 clones, roughly 10% recorded once. This TCR was sampled from a man in his fifties in good health and CMV-seronegative. The chain carries TRBV6-1 and TRBJ2-1, with TRBD2 matching 10 bases. Material: PBMCs. The DNA of the CDR3 is TGTGCCAGCAGTCCTAGCGGGGGCTACAATGAGCAGTTCTTC. As protein: CASSPSGGYNEQFF.